The rows below give T cell receptor beta chains drawn from one sample of a study of blood T cell repertoires in COVID-19. Some clones are missing from TCRdb's copy, which holds only in-frame ones; the method was immunoSEQ multiplex PCR. The sample has more than 200,000 clones, around four fifths seen once. The sequenced sample consisted of peripheral blood. These receptors originate from a man aged 55 to 69 with acute or convalescent COVID-19. Each CDR3 is given with its conserved first and last residue. D genes are given only for firm matches. Rows may omit the clone size; those that give it use once, few, many or a size class.

v_call: TRBV27; d_call: -; j_call: TRBJ1-1; clone_size: once; cdr3_aa: CASSHSLQDYGTEAFF; cdr3_nt: TGTGCCAGCAGCCACTCTCTACAGGACTACGGCACTGAAGCTTTCTTT
v_call: TRBV29-1; d_call: TRBD2; j_call: TRBJ2-5; clone_size: -; cdr3_aa: CSVAGPGLAAAGETQYF; cdr3_nt: TGCAGCGTTGCGGGTCCCGGACTAGCGGCCGCGGGAGAGACCCAGTACTTC
v_call: TRBV5-1; d_call: -; j_call: TRBJ2-1; clone_size: -; cdr3_aa: CASTFFQGSVDEQFF; cdr3_nt: TGCGCCAGCACCTTCTTCCAGGGTTCAGTGGATGAGCAGTTCTTC
v_call: TRBV7-9; d_call: -; j_call: TRBJ2-2; clone_size: once; cdr3_aa: CASSLVRQGRTGELFF; cdr3_nt: TGTGCCAGCAGCTTAGTACGTCAGGGGCGAACCGGGGAGCTGTTTTTT
v_call: TRBV27; d_call: -; j_call: TRBJ2-1; clone_size: -; cdr3_aa: CASSMIPPGKQFF; cdr3_nt: TGTGCCAGCAGTATGATACCCCCGGGAAAGCAGTTCTTC
v_call: TRBV7-3; d_call: -; j_call: TRBJ1-1; clone_size: -; cdr3_aa: CASSSLEGANTEAFF; cdr3_nt: TGTGCCAGCAGCTCTCTCGAAGGGGCTAACACTGAAGCTTTCTTT
v_call: TRBV19; d_call: TRBD1; j_call: TRBJ2-5; clone_size: -; cdr3_aa: CASQTGGGETQYF; cdr3_nt: TGTGCCAGTCAGACAGGGGGCGGGGAGACCCAGTACTTC
v_call: TRBV6-2/TRBV6-3; d_call: TRBD2; j_call: TRBJ2-3; clone_size: once; cdr3_aa: CASSYKRGFTDTQYF; cdr3_nt: TGTGCCAGCAGTTACAAGCGGGGATTCACAGATACGCAGTATTTT
v_call: TRBV19; d_call: -; j_call: TRBJ2-6; clone_size: few; cdr3_aa: CASSLGNSGANVLTF; cdr3_nt: TGTGCCAGTAGTCTCGGGAACTCCGGGGCCAACGTCCTGACTTTC
v_call: TRBV7-8; d_call: -; j_call: TRBJ1-4; clone_size: -; cdr3_aa: CASSSRAVRRLFF; cdr3_nt: TGTGCCAGCAGCTCGCGGGCCGTTCGGCGACTGTTTTTT
v_call: TRBV30; d_call: -; j_call: TRBJ1-2; clone_size: once; cdr3_aa: CAWTRWGGKFGYTF; cdr3_nt: TGTGCCTGGACGAGGTGGGGGGGCAAGTTTGGCTACACCTTC
v_call: TRBV27; d_call: TRBD1; j_call: TRBJ1-6; clone_size: -; cdr3_aa: CASSFGRGNSPLHF; cdr3_nt: TGTGCCAGCAGTTTTGGCAGGGGGAATTCACCCCTCCACTTT
v_call: TRBV6-1; d_call: -; j_call: TRBJ2-4; clone_size: few; cdr3_aa: CASSEVPENIQYF; cdr3_nt: TGTGCCAGCAGTGAAGTTCCGGAAAACATTCAGTACTTC
v_call: TRBV27; d_call: -; j_call: TRBJ2-7; clone_size: once; cdr3_aa: CASMLSGGLGDEQYF; cdr3_nt: TGTGCCAGCATGTTGTCGGGGGGCCTCGGCGACGAGCAGTACTTC
v_call: TRBV7-8; d_call: TRBD1; j_call: TRBJ2-1; clone_size: -; cdr3_aa: CASSPGQGGYNEQFF; cdr3_nt: TGTGCCAGCAGCCCCGGACAGGGCGGCTACAATGAGCAGTTCTTC
v_call: TRBV24-1; d_call: -; j_call: TRBJ1-2; clone_size: -; cdr3_aa: CATSDLGGPISYTF; cdr3_nt: TGTGCCACCAGTGATTTGGGCGGGCCGATTAGCTACACCTTC
v_call: TRBV9; d_call: -; j_call: TRBJ1-2; clone_size: -; cdr3_aa: CASSAGWGKGYTF; cdr3_nt: TGTGCCAGCAGCGCGGGGTGGGGAAAGGGCTACACCTTC
v_call: TRBV21-1; d_call: -; j_call: TRBJ1-5; clone_size: -; cdr3_aa: CASSKVGGQNKDSSNQPQHF; cdr3_nt: TGTGCCAGCAGCAAAGTTGGAGGTCAGAACAAAGACTCTTCCAATCAGCCCCAGCATTTT
v_call: TRBV5-5; d_call: TRBD1; j_call: TRBJ2-7; clone_size: -; cdr3_aa: CASSSTGAYEQYF; cdr3_nt: TGTGCCAGCAGCTCGACAGGGGCCTACGAGCAGTACTTC
v_call: TRBV10-3; d_call: -; j_call: TRBJ2-2; clone_size: -; cdr3_aa: CAISDSRKGVVMAGELFF; cdr3_nt: TGTGCCATCAGTGACAGCCGGAAGGGGGTAGTGATGGCCGGGGAGCTGTTTTTT
v_call: TRBV28; d_call: -; j_call: TRBJ2-7; clone_size: -; cdr3_aa: CASTPGGFSYEQYF; cdr3_nt: TGTGCCAGCACTCCTGGGGGGTTCTCCTACGAGCAGTACTTC
v_call: TRBV19; d_call: -; j_call: TRBJ1-6; clone_size: -; cdr3_aa: CASSISGITDSPLHF; cdr3_nt: TGTGCCAGTAGTATTTCAGGGATAACGGATTCACCCCTCCACTTT
v_call: TRBV7-9; d_call: TRBD2; j_call: TRBJ2-7; clone_size: few; cdr3_aa: CASSFSSSGMYEQYF; cdr3_nt: TGTGCCAGCAGCTTTAGTTCTAGCGGGATGTACGAGCAGTACTTC
v_call: TRBV7-2; d_call: -; j_call: TRBJ1-2; clone_size: -; cdr3_aa: CASSLSYGYTF; cdr3_nt: TGTGCCAGCAGCCTAAGCTATGGCTACACCTTC
v_call: TRBV19; d_call: -; j_call: TRBJ2-7; clone_size: -; cdr3_aa: CASSSQGSYEQYF; cdr3_nt: TGTGCCAGTTCTTCACAGGGTTCCTACGAGCAGTACTTC
v_call: TRBV13; d_call: TRBD1; j_call: TRBJ2-4; clone_size: -; cdr3_aa: CASSPDRALAKNIQYF; cdr3_nt: TGTGCCAGCAGCCCGGACAGGGCTCTAGCCAAAAACATTCAGTACTTC
v_call: TRBV7-9; d_call: -; j_call: TRBJ1-1; clone_size: -; cdr3_aa: CASSLARVLGTEAFF; cdr3_nt: TGTGCCAGCAGCTTAGCGAGGGTTTTGGGCACTGAAGCTTTCTTT
v_call: TRBV20-1; d_call: TRBD1; j_call: TRBJ1-1; clone_size: -; cdr3_aa: CSSTGYTEAFF; cdr3_nt: TGCAGTTCGACAGGGTACACTGAAGCTTTCTTT
v_call: TRBV18; d_call: TRBD1; j_call: TRBJ2-7; clone_size: -; cdr3_aa: CASSPGQGIEQYF; cdr3_nt: TGTGCCAGCTCACCGGGACAGGGGATCGAGCAGTACTTC
v_call: TRBV5-4; d_call: -; j_call: TRBJ2-5; clone_size: -; cdr3_aa: CASSLTREETQYF; cdr3_nt: TGTGCCAGCAGCTTGACCAGGGAAGAGACCCAGTACTTC
v_call: TRBV30; d_call: TRBD1; j_call: TRBJ2-1; clone_size: -; cdr3_aa: CAWKAGGYNEQFF; cdr3_nt: TGTGCCTGGAAGGCAGGGGGATACAATGAGCAGTTCTTC
v_call: TRBV2; d_call: -; j_call: TRBJ2-1; clone_size: -; cdr3_aa: CASSFEAPRVDEQFF; cdr3_nt: TGTGCCAGCAGTTTCGAGGCCCCCAGGGTGGATGAGCAGTTCTTC
v_call: TRBV7-2; d_call: TRBD1; j_call: TRBJ1-1; clone_size: -; cdr3_aa: CASSPTRTGEPFF; cdr3_nt: TGTGCCAGCAGCCCTACACGGACAGGGGAACCTTTCTTT
v_call: TRBV18; d_call: TRBD1; j_call: TRBJ2-7; clone_size: few; cdr3_aa: CASSSYRDRGFYEQYF; cdr3_nt: TGTGCCAGCTCATCGTACCGGGACAGAGGTTTCTACGAGCAGTACTTC
v_call: TRBV6-5; d_call: -; j_call: TRBJ1-5; clone_size: once; cdr3_aa: CASSYQGSNQPQHF; cdr3_nt: TGTGCCAGCAGTTACCAGGGAAGCAATCAGCCCCAGCATTTT
v_call: TRBV12-3/TRBV12-4; d_call: -; j_call: TRBJ2-1; clone_size: -; cdr3_aa: CASSPQGHEQFF; cdr3_nt: TGTGCCAGCAGTCCACAGGGCCATGAGCAGTTCTTC
v_call: TRBV6-5; d_call: -; j_call: TRBJ2-7; clone_size: -; cdr3_aa: CAAGRGPAYEQYF; cdr3_nt: TGTGCCGCGGGGCGGGGCCCCGCCTACGAGCAGTACTTC
v_call: TRBV28; d_call: -; j_call: TRBJ1-6; clone_size: few; cdr3_aa: CASREVTGLTGRPLHF; cdr3_nt: TGTGCCAGCAGGGAGGTGACAGGCCTTACGGGGAGACCCCTCCACTTT
v_call: TRBV7-2; d_call: -; j_call: TRBJ1-4; clone_size: -; cdr3_aa: CASSLNRVGMGPLKLFF; cdr3_nt: TGTGCCAGCAGCTTGAACAGGGTTGGGATGGGACCGCTGAAACTGTTTTTT
v_call: TRBV7-3; d_call: TRBD1; j_call: TRBJ1-1; clone_size: -; cdr3_aa: CASSLTGTGATEAFF; cdr3_nt: TGTGCCAGCAGCTTAACCGGGACAGGGGCCACTGAAGCTTTCTTT
v_call: TRBV19; d_call: -; j_call: TRBJ2-5; clone_size: -; cdr3_aa: CASSMTGGLLPETQYF; cdr3_nt: TGTGCCAGTAGTATGACAGGTGGACTGCTCCCAGAGACCCAGTACTTC
v_call: TRBV12-3/TRBV12-4; d_call: -; j_call: TRBJ1-6; clone_size: -; cdr3_aa: CASSPGNSPLHF; cdr3_nt: TGTGCCAGCAGTCCAGGGAATTCACCCCTCCACTTT